Each of the 29 T cell receptor beta chains below was sequenced from the same sample in a study of blood T cell repertoires in COVID-19 (dated by TCRdb to about 2020). Libraries were constructed by the immunoSEQ multiplex PCR assay. TCRdb took this table from immuneACCESS and kept in-frame rearrangements with V and J called. Such tables lack part of the clones; where checked against another copy, unresolved V genes explain under half of the gap, and the rest is unexplained. For this sample the table gives 130,000 to 150,000 clones, of which under 90% were detected only once. 8% to 10% of the sample rests with the top ten. The sequencing sample was made of peripheral blood. The receptors derive from a woman of 80 years or more in a cohort sampled during active or convalescent COVID-19.

As concerns this clone: This sample includes further DNA sequences coding for the same CDR3. J is TRBJ1-5 and V is TRBV18, with TRBD1 matching 7 bases. Germline trimming cut 2 bases from V and 7 bases from J; bases unmatched to any gene: 5. Germline V gene lookup returns CDR1 KGHSH and CDR2 LQKENI. This CDR3 is built from 14 residues. CDR3 amino acids: CASSPDRVNQPQHF. The CDR3 DNA sequence: TGTGCCAGCTCACCAGACAGGGTTAACCAGCCCCAGCATTTT.

The rearrangement uses TRBV5-6 and TRBJ1-2; D is uncertain. V lost 3 bases and J 8 bases, leaving 11 bases between the germline ends. The CDR3 totals 12 residues. CDR1 and CDR2 (germline): SGHDT, YYEEEE. The CDR3 region is CASSWEKGGYTF. The CDR3 DNA follows: TGTGCCAGCAGCTGGGAGAAGGGAGGCTACACCTTC. Looking up the rest from reference TRBV5-6 and TRBJ1-2 gives the full variable domain: DAGVTQSPTHLIKTRGQQVTLRCSPKSGHDTVSWYQQALGQGPQFIFQYYEEEERQRGNFPDRFSGHQFPNYSSELNVNALLLGDSALYLCASSWEKGGYTFGSGTRLTVV.

The J gene is TRBJ2-7, the V gene TRBV19, with D tentatively TRBD2 (6 bases). V dropped 8 bases and J dropped 1 base, with 15 bases sitting between them. The CDR3 totals 14 residues. Germline V gene sequence: CDR1 LNHDA, CDR2 SQIVND (reference sequence). CDR3 coding DNA: TGTGCCAGTCGGACGCGGGGTGAGTCCTACGAGCAGTACTTC. Its protein is CASRTRGESYEQYF.

This chain links TRBV12-3 or TRBV12-4 with TRBJ2-5, with D possibly being TRBD1 (6 bases). The CDR3 is made up of 13 amino acids. V was shortened by 5 bases and J by 2 bases, with 9 bases between the two germline ends. The chain's CDR3 is CASSTDRQETQYF. CDR3 DNA: TGTGCCAGCAGTACTGACAGGCAAGAGACCCAGTACTTC.

V is TRBV19 and J is TRBJ1-3, with D unresolved. Trimming left V 7 bases short and J 0 bases short, with 13 bases between. Germline V CDR1 and CDR2: LNHDA, SQIVND (reference sequence). The CDR3 contains 15 residues. The CDR3 reads CASIAKMSSGNTIYF. CDR3 DNA sequence: TGTGCCAGTATCGCCAAAATGAGCTCTGGAAACACCATATATTTT.

The chain carries TRBV4-2 and TRBJ2-5; a possible D gene is TRBD2 (7 bases). The CDR3 consists of 16 residues. Deletions cut 3 bases from V and 6 bases from J, with 20 bases between. The germline CDR1 and CDR2 sequences are LGHNA and YNFKEQ. Here the CDR3 reads CASSQQSRGTTKTQYF. Written as DNA, the CDR3 is TGTGCCAGCAGCCAGCAATCTAGGGGGACTACGAAGACCCAGTACTTC.

The chain couples TRBV4-3 to TRBJ1-6; D unclear. CDR3 length: 16 amino acids. Trimming took 0 bases from V and 6 from J, leaving 12 bases between them. CDR1 and CDR2 (germline): LGHNA, YSLEER. CDR3 coding DNA: TGCGCCAGCAGCCAAGATGGTAGAGGTATTAATTCACCCCTCCACTTT. It codes for CASSQDGRGINSPLHF.

The CDR3 reads CASSKTDRGLSYF. The DNA for the CDR3 is TGTGCCAGCAGCAAAACAGACAGGGGGCTTTCGTATTTT. This rearrangement joins TRBV7-8 to TRBJ2-3, with TRBD1 identical over 10 bases. V was pared by 5 bases and J by 14 bases, with 10 bases of the junction left unmatched. CDR1 is SGHVS, CDR2 FQNEAQ, per germline. CDR3 length: 13 residues.

The V call is TRBV27, the J call TRBJ1-1, with 9 bases matching TRBD1. Germline V gives CDR1 MNHEY, CDR2 SMNVEV (reference sequence). J gave up 4 bases and V 3 bases, and 12 bases lay outside the gene matches. The CDR3 is made up of 17 amino acids. The chain's CDR3 is CASSFLHGGQGGTEAFF. In nucleotides, the CDR3 is TGTGCCAGCAGTTTTCTCCACGGGGGACAGGGTGGCACTGAAGCTTTCTTT.

This sequence joins TRBV5-1 and TRBJ1-2; TRBD1 matches 10 bases. Germline lookup yields CDR1 SGHRS and CDR2 YFSETQ. The CDR3 consists of 14 residues. V gave up 2 bases and J gave up 6 bases; unmatched junction bases: 4. The CDR3: CASSFRQGADGYTF. The CDR3 DNA reads as TGCGCCAGCAGCTTCAGACAGGGGGCGGATGGCTACACCTTC.

The sample holds one count of this clone. The V and J genes are TRBV7-2 and TRBJ2-2; TRBD1 is a possible D gene (6 bases). Between the trimmed V and J ends, which lost 4 bases and 3 bases, there was a span of 9 bases. The CDR3 is made up of 14 amino acids. Germline-derived CDR1 and CDR2 are SGHTA and FQGNSA. CDR3 sequence: CASSSDSYTGELFF. CDR3 DNA sequence: TGTGCCAGCAGCTCGGACAGTTACACCGGGGAGCTGTTTTTT.

The chain has TRBV18 and TRBJ2-3; 8 bases match TRBD2. Germline V gives CDR1 KGHSH, CDR2 LQKENI. J gave up 1 base and V 0 bases, and 0 bases lay outside the gene matches. This CDR3 comprises 15 residues. The CDR3 coding sequence is TGTGCCAGCTCACCACCTAGCGGGGGCACAGATACGCAGTATTTT. It yields the protein CASSPPSGGTDTQYF.

A few counts support this clone. The chain links TRBV7-7 to TRBJ2-3; tentative D call: TRBD2 (6 bases). This CDR3 is 13 amino acids long. CDR1 is SSHAT, CDR2 FNYEAQ, per germline (reference sequence). V was clipped by 1 base and J by 6 bases, with 8 bases between them. The CDR3 DNA reads TGTGCCAGCAGCTTAGGGGCGGGGGATACGCAGTATTTT. The encoded protein is CASSLGAGDTQYF.

The CDR3 DNA sequence: TGTGCCACCAGTGATCCGACAGGGGCTACTAGCACAGATACGCAGTATTTT. This codes for CATSDPTGATSTDTQYF. The gene calls are TRBV24-1 and TRBJ2-3; 8 bases line up with TRBD1. CDR3 length: 17 amino acids. Germline lookup yields CDR1 KGHDR and CDR2 SFDVKD. V trimming: 3 bases; J trimming: 0 bases; junction bases outside the gene matches: 7.

The chain combines TRBV7-8 with TRBJ1-6; the match to TRBD1 covers 7 bases. The CDR3 runs to 14 residues. The germline CDR1 and CDR2 sequences are SGHVS and FQNEAQ. V was clipped by 3 bases and J by 15 bases; unmatched bases: 11. CDR3 residues: CASSLGTGVLLLHF. The CDR3 nucleotides are TGTGCCAGCAGCTTGGGAACAGGGGTTTTGCTCCTCCACTTT.

The chain has TRBV6-4 and TRBJ2-5; 8 nucleotides agree with TRBD1. Germline V gene data show CDR1 as MRHNA and CDR2 as SNTAGT. J lost 5 bases, V lost 5 bases, and 10 bases had no gene match. The CDR3 has 15 amino acids. The CDR3: CASSLQPGGWETQYF. CDR3 DNA: TGTGCCAGCAGTCTGCAACCAGGGGGCTGGGAGACCCAGTACTTC.

The chain has TRBV14 and TRBJ2-2; 11 bases line up with TRBD2. J lost 7 bases, V lost 6 bases, and 10 bases had no gene match. The CDR3 loop spans 16 amino acids. In germline, CDR1 is SGHDN, CDR2 FVKESK. Here the CDR3 reads CASRPHLAGGGGELFF. The CDR3 DNA reads as TGTGCCAGCAGACCCCATCTAGCGGGGGGCGGCGGGGAGCTGTTTTTT.

This chain links TRBV6-5 with TRBJ1-4; 9 bases are a match to TRBD1. V shed 10 bases, J shed 8 bases, and the junction held 8 bases outside the gene matches. CDR3 length: 13 residues. CDR1 is MNHEY and CDR2 is SVGAGI in the germline V gene. The CDR3 is CAISGTGTEKLFF. Here the CDR3 DNA reads TGTGCCATTTCCGGGACAGGGACGGAAAAACTGTTTTTT.

The chain couples TRBV5-4 to TRBJ2-4, with 8 bases aligning to TRBD1. There are 15 residues in the CDR3. Germline assignment: CDR1 SGHNT and CDR2 YYREEE (reference sequence). Losses at the gene ends were 4 bases for V and 5 bases for J; bases not matched to a gene: 8. The chain's CDR3 is CASSPTGGRENIQYF. The CDR3 DNA reads TGTGCCAGCAGCCCCACAGGGGGGAGAGAAAACATTCAGTACTTC.

The chain links TRBV5-1 to TRBJ1-2; D remains ambiguous. The ends were cut back, 2 bases at V and 5 bases at J, with 7 bases in the middle. Germline V CDR1 and CDR2: SGHRS, YFSETQ. This CDR3 spans 12 amino acids. The CDR3 loop reads CASSLYSYGYTF. The CDR3 nucleotides are TGCGCCAGCAGCTTATACAGTTATGGCTACACCTTC.

This chain uses TRBV28 with TRBJ2-7; perhaps TRBD2 as D (5 bases). Trimming shortened V by 2 bases and J by 4 bases, and 6 bases separated the two germline ends. The germline V gene encodes CDR1 MDHEN and CDR2 SYDVKM. This CDR3 comprises 12 residues. CDR3: CASSLRGYEQYV. The CDR3 coding sequence is TGTGCCAGCAGTTTACGGGGATACGAGCAGTACGTC.

This rearrangement joins TRBV7-8 to TRBJ2-6; D is perhaps TRBD1 (5 bases). V lost 7 bases, J lost 0 bases, and 7 bases lay in between. The CDR3 loop spans 14 amino acids. Germline lookup yields CDR1 SGHVS and CDR2 FQNEAQ. CDR3 residues: CASIQGSGANVLTF. The CDR3 region has the DNA TGTGCCAGCATCCAGGGCTCTGGGGCCAACGTCCTGACTTTC.

The chain carries TRBV5-1 and TRBJ2-2, with TRBD1 as a possible D gene (5 bases). Looked up from germline, CDR1 is SGHRS and CDR2 is YFSETQ. There are 14 residues in the CDR3. The V gene lost 0 bases and the J gene lost 4 bases, with 7 bases spanning the gap. The CDR3 region is CASSLEGPTGELFF. The CDR3 region has the DNA TGCGCCAGCAGCTTGGAGGGGCCCACCGGGGAGCTGTTTTTT.

This clone was seen once. The chain uses TRBV24-1 and TRBJ1-3; the match to TRBD1 covers 7 bases. Germline V gene data show CDR1 as KGHDR and CDR2 as SFDVKD. J lost 8 bases, V lost 8 bases, and 14 bases had no gene match. This CDR3 comprises 15 residues. The CDR3: CATTYYQGVEYTIYF. In nucleotides, the CDR3 is TGTGCCACCACTTATTACCAGGGGGTGGAATACACCATATATTTT.

The J gene is TRBJ2-2, the V gene TRBV5-1; 10 nucleotides match TRBD2. The germline V gene encodes CDR1 SGHRS and CDR2 YFSETQ. The CDR3 is 16 residues long. After removal of 4 bases from V and 2 bases from J, the junction contained 5 bases not matched to a gene. The CDR3 DNA sequence: TGCGCCAGCAGCGCCACTAGCGGGGTTAACACCGGGGAGCTGTTTTTT. Residues: CASSATSGVNTGELFF.

The V gene is TRBV29-1, the J gene TRBJ1-2, with D possibly matching TRBD1 (5 bases). The ends were cut back, 7 bases at V and 0 bases at J, with 21 bases in the middle. The CDR3 extends over 16 amino acids. CDR1 and CDR2 (germline): SQVTM, ANQGSEA. The DNA of the CDR3 is TGCAGCGCCGAGTCGGGGTTGGGACTAGCTAACTATGGCTACACCTTC. Its translation is CSAESGLGLANYGYTF.

Written as DNA, the CDR3 is TGCGCCAGCAGTTATCTCCCGGGTTCCAACTATGGCTACACCTTC. This sequence encodes CASSYLPGSNYGYTF. The V and J genes are TRBV5-1 and TRBJ1-2; D is unresolved. The CDR3 totals 15 residues. V was shortened by 5 bases and J by 2 bases, with 16 bases between the two germline ends. Germline CDR1 SGHRS, CDR2 YFSETQ. Variable domain in full (rest from reference TRBV5-1 and TRBJ1-2): KAGVTQTPRYLIKTRGQQVTLSCSPISGHRSVSWYQQTPGQGLQFLFEYFSETQRNKGNFPGRFSGRQFSNSRSEMNVSTLELGDSALYLCASSYLPGSNYGYTFGSGTRLTVV.

The chain is built from TRBV28 and TRBJ1-3, with D uncertain. Germline CDR1 MDHEN, CDR2 SYDVKM. Trimming left V 7 bases short and J 0 bases short, with 10 bases between. The CDR3 sequence is 14 residues long. This CDR3 reads CASTGVDSGNTIYF. As DNA, the CDR3 is TGTGCCAGCACCGGGGTGGACTCTGGAAACACCATATATTTT.

The chain combines TRBV19 with TRBJ1-2; 10 nucleotides line up with TRBD1. Per the germline V gene, CDR1 is LNHDA and CDR2 is SQIVND (reference sequence). The CDR3 length is 17 residues. Losses at the gene ends were 5 bases for V and 4 bases for J; bases not matched to a gene: 13. CDR3 DNA sequence: TGTGCCAGTAGTCCCGAACCGGGACAGGGGATGGGCTATGGCTACACCTTC. Translating gives CASSPEPGQGMGYGYTF.